This T cell receptor (beta chain) was profiled in a study of T-cell reconstitution after alpha-beta-depleted transplantation in children. Whole-study results and caveats: Hyperexpanded clones declined; after one year, newly produced T cells mostly supplied diversity.

The sample holds many counts of this clonotype. Its antigen is currently unknown. Germline CDR1 reads MRHNA; CDR2 reads SNTAGT. The length of the CDR3 is 16 residues. V was trimmed by 2 bases and J by 3 bases, leaving 14 bases between them. The TCRbeta library was prepared with unique molecular identifiers. In TCRdb, the PCR reads were re-called with MiXCR into one record per CDR3 protein. The profile shows roughly 200,000 distinct CDR3 sequences, about 8.2% of them singletons. Sequenced material: PBMCs, mostly from graft donor cells, taken 360 days after TCRalphabeta/CD19-depleted stem cell transplant. This TCR derives from a male patient aged 2-15 years who had a stem cell transplant for acute myeloid leukemia, so the T cells may come from the graft donor. V gene TRBV6-4 combines with J gene TRBJ2-1; possible D gene TRBD2, 6 bases. CDR3 residues: CASSDSPGENYNEQFF. Here the CDR3 DNA reads TGTGCCAGCAGTGACAGCCCGGGAGAGAACTACAATGAGCAGTTCTTC.